The sequence of this T cell receptor (beta chain) was determined in a study of T-cell memory formation after mild COVID-19. Findings and caveats of the study: Among clones peaking at day 37 in the second wave, SARS-CoV-2 specificity remained unconfirmed. A subset of responding clones appeared in pre-infection memory, suggesting cross-reactive memory joined.

Constant-segment primers served in 5'RACE that generated TCR alpha and TCR beta cDNA libraries bearing sample barcodes and UMIs. TCRdb recomputed calls from the 5' RACE reads with MiXCR, one row per CDR3 protein. The sample lists about 130,000 distinct CDR3 sequences, 15% to 20% seen once, with 14% in the top ten. The germline gives CDR1 LNHDA, CDR2 SQIVND (reference sequence). The CDR3 runs to 12 residues. V was cut by 2 bases and J by 14 bases, with 10 bases left in between. There are a few counts of this clonotype. No antigen is known for it. The chain joins TRBV19 to TRBJ1-6; D not resolved. Input material: PBMCs or a T cell subset sorted from them (not recorded which). This TCR came from an adult woman who had mild COVID-19 (a few samples of this study predate the infection). Cell type and time point are not known. This CDR3 is CASSIPDYTLHF. The DNA for the CDR3 is TGTGCCAGTAGTATACCGGACTACACCCTCCACTTT.